These 13 T cell receptor beta chains came from one sample sequenced in a study of patients and donors after allogeneic stem cell transplantation. TCRdb re-derived calls from the RT-PCR reads in MiXCR, one entry per CDR3 protein. The sample contains about 960,000 distinct CDR3 sequences, roughly 18% of which appear only once. The sample consisted of blood, either unsorted or a sorted T cell fraction (not recorded which). The receptors originated from a human donor who was either an allogeneic HSCT recipient or a stem cell or donor lymphocyte infusion donor (not recorded which). It is not recorded whose cells these are; they may come from a transplant donor.

This chain joins TRBV5-1 and TRBJ2-1; D unclear. Germline CDR1 SGHRS, CDR2 YFSETQ. This CDR3 has 16 residues. V gave up 3 bases and J gave up 3 bases, with 16 bases separating them. The CDR3 nucleotides are TGCGCCAGCAGCTCCGGGTCGTCGGAACTCTACAATGAGCAGTTCTTC. It is translated as CASSSGSSELYNEQFF.

The chain is built from TRBV20-1 and TRBJ2-1, with 13 bases fitting TRBD2. Germline V gene data show CDR1 as DFQATT and CDR2 as SNEGSKA (reference sequence). With 1 base clipped from V and 2 bases from J, the junction kept 11 bases outside the gene matches. The CDR3 totals 19 residues. The DNA for the CDR3 is TGCAGTGCTAGAGCCACCGGGACTAGCGGGAAGAATCCCTACAATGAGCAGTTCTTC. It translates to CSARATGTSGKNPYNEQFF.

This clonotype has only a few counts. The J gene is TRBJ1-2, the V gene TRBV6-1; D remains ambiguous. V lost 8 bases to trimming and J lost 2 bases, with 12 bases between them. Germline CDR1 and CDR2: MNHNS and SASEGT. The CDR3 spans 13 residues. The CDR3 DNA follows: TGTGCCAGCGTAGAACAGCGAAACTATGGCTACACCTTC. This gives the protein CASVEQRNYGYTF.

This clonotype was observed a handful of times. The genes are TRBV2 and TRBJ1-3; TRBD1 might be the D (5 bases). Looked up from germline, CDR1 is SNHLY and CDR2 is FYNNEI. The CDR3 covers 18 residues. The ends were cut back, 6 bases at V and 0 bases at J, with 21 bases in the middle. The CDR3 sequence: CASRDARGSGSSGNTIYF. The CDR3 DNA follows: TGTGCCAGCAGGGACGCGAGGGGCTCCGGGAGCTCTGGAAACACCATATATTTT.

This clonotype appeared a few times. CDR3 sequence (DNA): TGTGCCACCAGCAGGGCACCGGGACTAGGTCTTCATGAGCAGTTCTTC. Translation gives CATSRAPGLGLHEQFF. This sequence joins TRBV15 and TRBJ2-1; TRBD2 aligns across 8 bases. Per germline, CDR1 LNHNV and CDR2 YYDKDF (reference sequence). The CDR3 has 16 amino acids. Unmatched junction bases numbered 12, after V lost 3 bases and J lost 8 bases. Combining the CDR3 with reference TRBV15 and TRBJ2-1 gives the whole variable domain DAMVIQNPRYQVTQFGKPVTLSCSQTLNHNVMYWYQQKSSQAPKLLFHYYDKDFNNEADTPDNFQSRRPNTSFCFLDIRSPGLGDTAMYLCATSRAPGLGLHEQFFGPGTRLTVL.

This clonotype was recorded only once. Given the absence of the conserved phenylalanine or tryptophan at the CDR3 end, a read error is likely. Here the CDR3 DNA reads TGCAGCCCGGTTGGGGGTCGTGGCGCTGAAGCTTTCTCT. It translates to CSPVGGRGAEAFS. The chain is built from TRBV29-1 and TRBJ1-1, with D possibly matching TRBD1 (5 bases). Trimming removed 8 bases from V and 6 bases from J, with 19 bases in between. Germline CDR1 SQVTM, CDR2 ANQGSEA. The CDR3 runs 13 residues.

This clonotype was counted between two and nine times. In nucleotides, the CDR3 is TGTGCCAGCAGCGTTTCTAGCTCGTACAATGAGCAGTTCTTC. Its protein is CASSVSSSYNEQFF. The chain has TRBV9 and TRBJ2-1; weak D call: TRBD2 (5 bases). Germline V CDR1 and CDR2: SGDLS, YYNGEE. V was trimmed by 2 bases and J by 4 bases, leaving 10 bases between them. CDR3 size: 14 residues.

There are many counts of this clonotype. This chain connects TRBV12-3 or TRBV12-4 to TRBJ2-2; the match to TRBD2 covers 8 bases. Germline trimming cut 6 bases from V and 6 bases from J; bases unmatched to any gene: 9. This CDR3 has 15 amino acids. The CDR3 nucleotides are TGTGCCAGCAGCCCGGGACTAGACTCAGCCGGGGAGCTGTTTTTT. Amino acid sequence: CASSPGLDSAGELFF.

The chain links TRBV7-2 to TRBJ2-2; weak D call: TRBD1 (5 bases). V dropped 4 bases and J dropped 7 bases, with 13 bases sitting between them. The CDR3 sequence is 14 residues long. Germline V lookup: CDR1 SGHTA, CDR2 FQGNSA. This CDR3 reads CASSSSGKGGELFF. The CDR3 DNA reads TGTGCCAGCAGCTCCTCAGGGAAGGGCGGGGAGCTGTTTTTT.

This clonotype has at least ten counts. CDR3 in amino acids: CASSLSALNTEAFF. DNA for the CDR3: TGTGCCAGCAGCTTATCCGCTTTGAACACTGAAGCTTTCTTT. This rearrangement joins TRBV7-9 to TRBJ1-1; unclear D gene. Trimming left V 2 bases short and J 0 bases short, with 7 bases between. Germline V gene data show CDR1 as SEHNR and CDR2 as FQNEAQ (reference sequence). The CDR3 consists of 14 residues.

This sequence joins TRBV7-9 and TRBJ2-6; D unresolved. CDR1 SEHNR and CDR2 FQNEAQ come from the germline V gene (reference sequence). Trimming cost V 3 bases and J 0 bases, with 9 bases left between them. This CDR3 comprises 16 residues. This chain's CDR3 is CASSFQAFSGANVLTF. CDR3 DNA sequence: TGTGCCAGCAGCTTCCAAGCGTTCTCTGGGGCCAACGTCCTGACTTTC. Together with reference TRBV7-9 and TRBJ2-6, the CDR3 gives the full variable domain: DTGVSQNPRHKITKRGQNVTFRCDPISEHNRLYWYRQTLGQGPEFLTYFQNEAQLEKSRLLSDRFSAERPKGSFSTLEIQRTEQGDSAMYLCASSFQAFSGANVLTFGAGSRLTVL.

This clonotype was seen more than once but under ten times. The rearrangement joins TRBV5-1 to TRBJ2-3; D remains ambiguous. This CDR3 is built from 16 residues. The V end lost 5 bases, the J end lost 4 bases, and 20 bases lay between the germline ends. CDR1 and CDR2 from the germline V gene are SGHRS and YFSETQ. For the CDR3, the DNA is TGCGCCAGCAGATCAGAGGCATTTTCCCTCCCAGATACGCAGTATTTT. This gives the protein CASRSEAFSLPDTQYF. Full variable domain (rest looked up from reference TRBV5-1 and TRBJ2-3): KAGVTQTPRYLIKTRGQQVTLSCSPISGHRSVSWYQQTPGQGLQFLFEYFSETQRNKGNFPGRFSGRQFSNSRSEMNVSTLELGDSALYLCASRSEAFSLPDTQYFGPGTRLTVL.

This rearrangement joins TRBV12-3 or TRBV12-4 to TRBJ1-2; D remains ambiguous. CDR3 length: 14 amino acids. V gave up 7 bases and J gave up 6 bases, with 18 bases separating them. CDR3 amino acids: CASTQGHRGDGYTF. The CDR3 bases are TGTGCCAGCACCCAAGGCCATCGGGGAGATGGCTACACCTTC.